Listed here are 23 T cell receptor beta chains from one sample, sequenced in a study of low-dose radiotherapy and immunotherapy resistance in tumors. TRAV- and TRBV-specific primers were used for first-strand cDNA, which covered alpha and beta chains. With a constant-region primer and a V-primer adapter, TCRs were subjected to about 20 PCR cycles of amplification. Via MiXCR, TCRdb re-called the reads, giving one row per CDR3 protein. The sample lists about 15,000 distinct CDR3 sequences; roughly 66% were seen once. Every receptor here comes from a human donor with advanced metastatic prostate, ovarian, gallbladder or colorectal cancer (not recorded which). This table probably holds off-target reads from a library built for another chain.

The chain is built from TRBV19 and TRBJ2-2; D gene ambiguous. This CDR3 has 14 amino acids. Trimming took off 2 bases at V and 2 bases at J, with 6 bases between the two ends. CDR1 is LNHDA, CDR2 SQIVND, per germline (reference sequence). The CDR3 region is CASSIIANTGELFF. CDR3 sequence (DNA): TGTGCCAGTAGTATAATAGCCAACACCGGGGAGCTGTTTTTT.

The rearrangement joins TRBV10-3 to TRBJ2-1; D is possibly TRBD1 (7 bases). V lost 3 bases to trimming and J lost 7 bases, with 16 bases between them. CDR1 is ENHRY, CDR2 SYGVKD, per germline. This CDR3 contains 15 residues. This CDR3 reads CAISERVQGGNEQFF. In DNA form, the CDR3 reads TGTGCCATCAGTGAAAGGGTTCAGGGGGGTAATGAGCAGTTCTTC.

This clonotype was picked up one time. At one of its ends the junction is not consistent with the germline gene, which may arise from a read error. The rearrangement uses TRBV3-1 and TRBJ2-4, with 9 positions matching TRBD2. In germline, CDR1 is LGHDT, CDR2 YNNKEL (reference sequence). The CDR3 is 15 amino acids. CDR3 coding DNA: TGTGCCAGCAGCCACCTAGCGGGGAGCAAAAACATTCAGTACTTT. It yields the protein CASSHLAGSKNIQYF.

V gene TRBV29-1 combines with J gene TRBJ2-3, with D possibly TRBD2 on 5 matching bases. Between the trimmed V and J ends, which lost 4 bases and 5 bases, there was a span of 7 bases. The germline V gene has CDR1 SQVTM and CDR2 ANQGSEA. This CDR3 has 11 amino acids. CDR3: CSVARGDTQYF. CDR3 DNA: TGCAGCGTTGCCCGGGGAGATACGCAGTATTTT.

V is TRBV5-6 and J is TRBJ1-5; a weak D match, TRBD1 (6 bases). V lost 4 bases and J lost 6, with 20 bases in between. CDR1 and CDR2 (germline): SGHDT, YYEEEE. The CDR3 extends over 16 amino acids. CDR3: CASSPSEGGGGQPQHF. CDR3 DNA sequence: TGTGCCAGCAGCCCTTCTGAGGGGGGCGGGGGTCAGCCCCAGCATTTT.

The genes are TRBV20-1 and TRBJ1-3; TRBD1 agrees at 7 bases. The CDR3 sequence is 14 residues long. Germline V gives CDR1 DFQATT, CDR2 SNEGSKA (reference sequence). V trimming: 1 base; J trimming: 2 bases; junction bases outside the gene matches: 2. CDR3 region: CSARGQGAGNTIYF. CDR3 in DNA: TGCAGTGCTAGAGGACAGGGTGCTGGAAACACCATATATTTT.

This chain links TRBV10-3 with TRBJ1-5; D is uncertain. Germline values: CDR1 ENHRY, CDR2 SYGVKD. Deletions cut 2 bases from V and 0 bases from J, with 11 bases between. The CDR3 is 16 residues long. CDR3 sequence reads: CAISERGGYSNQPQHF. DNA of the CDR3: TGTGCCATCAGTGAGCGGGGAGGGTATAGCAATCAGCCCCAGCATTTT.

This chain links TRBV11-2 with TRBJ2-4, with D perhaps matching TRBD2 (6 bases). The CDR3 contains 17 residues. CDR1 and CDR2 (germline): SGHAT, FQNNGV. The V end lost 6 bases, the J end lost 2 bases, and 20 bases lay between the germline ends. The CDR3: CASRPGVGRRTKNIQYF. Here the CDR3 DNA reads TGTGCCAGCAGGCCGGGAGTTGGCAGGCGGACCAAAAACATTCAGTACTTC. The full variable domain, its missing parts supplied by reference TRBV11-2 and TRBJ2-4, is EAGVAQSPRYKIIEKRQSVAFWCNPISGHATLYWYQQILGQGPKLLIQFQNNGVVDDSQLPKDRFSAERLKGVDSTLKIQPAKLEDSAVYLCASRPGVGRRTKNIQYFGAGTRLSVL.

The chain joins TRBV28 to TRBJ1-1, with D possibly matching TRBD1 (5 bases). With 8 bases removed from V and 2 bases from J, the gap between germline ends came to 15 bases. The CDR3 runs to 14 residues. Per germline, CDR1 MDHEN and CDR2 SYDVKM. The CDR3 bases are TGTGCCAGCTCGGTACGGGGCAGAAACACTGAAGCTTTCTTT. Its protein product is CASSVRGRNTEAFF. Filled out from reference TRBV28 and TRBJ1-1, the complete variable domain reads DVKVTQSSRYLVKRTGEKVFLECVQDMDHENMFWYRQDPGLGLRLIYFSYDVKMKEKGDIPEGYSVSREKKERFSLILESASTNQTSMYLCASSVRGRNTEAFFGQGTRLTVV.

A few counts support this clonotype. The chain carries TRBV5-8 and TRBJ1-6, with 8 bases matching TRBD1. This CDR3 has 15 residues. Germline CDR1 is SGHTS and CDR2 is YDEGEE. V lost 3 bases and J lost 3; bases outside the gene matches: 2. CDR3 bases: TGTGCCAGCAGCTCCGGACAGGGCTATAATTCACCCCTCCACTTT. It encodes CASSSGQGYNSPLHF.

The V and J genes are TRBV11-2 and TRBJ2-3; either TRBD1 or TRBD2 may supply D (5 bases each). The V gene's germline CDR1 is SGHAT and CDR2 FQNNGV. V lost 3 bases and J 5 bases, leaving 12 bases between the germline ends. The CDR3 has 14 amino acids. CDR3 region: CASSLGTPRDTQYF. CDR3 DNA: TGTGCCAGCAGCTTGGGGACCCCTCGAGATACGCAGTATTTT.

The chain combines TRBV14 with TRBJ2-3, with 11 bases matching TRBD2. The V gene's germline CDR1 is SGHDN and CDR2 FVKESK. This CDR3 spans 18 amino acids. V dropped 0 bases and J dropped 2; count of bases not matched to a gene: 7. The CDR3 reads CASSQEGVAGGSTDTQYF. CDR3 nucleotides: TGTGCCAGCAGCCAAGAAGGAGTAGCGGGAGGGTCCACAGATACGCAGTATTTT. The whole variable domain, filled in from reference TRBV14 and TRBJ2-3, reads EAGVTQFPSHSVIEKGQTVTLRCDPISGHDNLYWYRRVMGKEIKFLLHFVKESKQDESGMPNNRFLAERTGGTYSTLKVQPAELEDSGVYFCASSQEGVAGGSTDTQYFGPGTRLTVL.

The gene calls are TRBV18 and TRBJ1-1; D perhaps matches TRBD1 (6 bases). CDR3 length equals 14 residues. V was cut by 7 bases and J by 2 bases, with 14 bases left in between. CDR1 is KGHSH, CDR2 LQKENI, per germline. CDR3 nucleotide sequence: TGTGCCAGCTTTATGGACAGTCTCAACACTGAAGCTTTCTTT. This translates into CASFMDSLNTEAFF.

V gene TRBV4-3 combines with J gene TRBJ2-3, with D hard to call. The CDR3 length is 14 residues. CDR1 and CDR2 (germline): LGHNA, YSLEER. The ends were cut back, 1 base at V and 5 bases at J, with 10 bases in the middle. The CDR3 loop reads CASSQVGHQDTQYF. DNA of the CDR3: TGCGCCAGCAGCCAAGTAGGTCACCAAGATACGCAGTATTTT.

The chain links TRBV15 to TRBJ2-2; TRBD1 aligns across 9 bases. CDR1 is LNHNV and CDR2 is YYDKDF in the germline V gene (reference sequence). The CDR3 extends over 15 amino acids. V was clipped by 1 base and J by 3 bases; unmatched bases: 0. CDR3 loop: CATSRGTGDTGELFF. The CDR3 DNA reads as TGTGCCACCAGCAGAGGGACAGGGGACACCGGGGAGCTGTTTTTT.

There are a few counts of this clonotype. The chain employs TRBV21-1 and TRBJ2-4; whether TRBD2, the table's D call, matches the DNA was not checked. TRBV21-1 is a documented pseudogene. The CDR3 is made up of 17 amino acids. The CDR3: CASSVSQGRDAKNIQYF. The CDR3, as DNA: TGTGCCAGCAGCGTTTCCCAGGGGAGGGACGCCAAAAACATTCAGTACTTC.

The J gene is TRBJ1-1, the V gene TRBV11-2; D may be TRBD1 (5 bases). The CDR3 has 12 amino acids. In germline, CDR1 is SGHAT, CDR2 FQNNGV. Trimming left V 5 bases short and J 3 bases short, with 7 bases between. DNA of the CDR3: TGTGCCAGCAGCGAGGGGTACACTGAAGCTTTCTTT. The encoded protein is CASSEGYTEAFF.

The rearrangement uses TRBV28 and TRBJ2-1, with D uncertain. V was trimmed by 1 base and J by 8 bases, leaving 6 bases between them. CDR1 is MDHEN and CDR2 is SYDVKM in the germline V gene. The CDR3 is made up of 12 amino acids. CDR3 region: CASSLFVDEQFF. In nucleotides, the CDR3 is TGTGCCAGCAGTTTATTCGTGGATGAGCAGTTCTTC. Full variable domain (outside the CDR3, taken from reference TRBV28 and TRBJ2-1): DVKVTQSSRYLVKRTGEKVFLECVQDMDHENMFWYRQDPGLGLRLIYFSYDVKMKEKGDIPEGYSVSREKKERFSLILESASTNQTSMYLCASSLFVDEQFFGPGTRLTVL.

A few counts support this clonotype. V gene TRBV5-4 combines with J gene TRBJ1-1; tentatively, D is TRBD1 (5 bases). Trimming pared 5 bases from V and 6 bases from J, leaving 14 bases between. From germline, CDR1 is SGHNT and CDR2 YYREEE (reference sequence). This CDR3 has 13 residues. This CDR3 reads CASSRDRDSEAFF. The CDR3 DNA sequence: TGTGCCAGCAGTCGTGACCGGGACTCTGAAGCTTTCTTT.

The chain recombines TRBV5-4 with TRBJ1-6; D not certain. The CDR3 extends over 16 amino acids. V shed 4 bases and J shed 2 bases, with 13 bases lying between them. The germline gives CDR1 SGHNT, CDR2 YYREEE (reference sequence). In nucleotides, the CDR3 is TGTGCCAGCAGCGCCGCGCCCGGCACCTATAATTCACCCCTCCACTTT. It codes for CASSAAPGTYNSPLHF.

The chain recombines TRBV27 with TRBJ1-2, with D possibly matching TRBD1 (5 bases). This CDR3 contains 15 residues. Germline lookup yields CDR1 MNHEY and CDR2 SMNVEV (reference sequence). The V end was cut by 6 bases, the J end by 4 bases, with 18 bases between. The CDR3 loop is CASSVRMGLIYGYTF. The CDR3 DNA reads TGTGCCAGCAGCGTAAGGATGGGGCTAATCTATGGCTACACCTTC.

The rearrangement uses TRBV3-1 and TRBJ1-5; unclear D gene. Trimming took 3 bases from V and 0 from J, leaving 9 bases between them. CDR3 length: 15 amino acids. Germline CDR1 reads LGHDT; CDR2 reads YNNKEL (reference sequence). CDR3 region: CASSHGWYSNQPQHF. The CDR3 region has the DNA TGTGCCAGCAGCCATGGGTGGTATAGCAATCAGCCCCAGCATTTT.

This clonotype was seen a handful of times. Here the CDR3 DNA reads TGCAGCGTTGCGCAGGGGAACCCCACAGATACGCAGTATTTT. It yields the protein CSVAQGNPTDTQYF. The chain combines TRBV29-1 with TRBJ2-3; a possible D gene is TRBD1 (6 bases). This CDR3 has 14 residues. Germline values: CDR1 SQVTM, CDR2 ANQGSEA. V lost 4 bases and J lost 2, with 13 bases in between.